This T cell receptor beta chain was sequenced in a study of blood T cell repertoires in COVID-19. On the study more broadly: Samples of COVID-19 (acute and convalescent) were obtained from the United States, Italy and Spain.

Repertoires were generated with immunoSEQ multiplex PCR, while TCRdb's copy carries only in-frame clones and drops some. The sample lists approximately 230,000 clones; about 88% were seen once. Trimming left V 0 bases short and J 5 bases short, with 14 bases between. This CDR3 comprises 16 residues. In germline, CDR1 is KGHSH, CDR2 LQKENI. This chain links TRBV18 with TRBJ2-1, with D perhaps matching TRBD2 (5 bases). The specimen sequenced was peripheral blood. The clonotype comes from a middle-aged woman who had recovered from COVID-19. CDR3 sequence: CASSPPEGFPHNEQFF. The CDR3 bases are TGTGCCAGCTCACCACCCGAGGGTTTTCCCCACAATGAGCAGTTCTTC.